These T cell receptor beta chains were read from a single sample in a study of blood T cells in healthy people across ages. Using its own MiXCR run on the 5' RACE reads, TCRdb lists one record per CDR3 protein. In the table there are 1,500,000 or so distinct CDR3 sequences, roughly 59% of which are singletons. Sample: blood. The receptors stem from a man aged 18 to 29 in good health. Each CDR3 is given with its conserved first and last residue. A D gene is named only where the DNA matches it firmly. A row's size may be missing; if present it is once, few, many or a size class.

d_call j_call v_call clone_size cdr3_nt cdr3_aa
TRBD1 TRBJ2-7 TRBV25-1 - TGTGCCAGCAGTTACGGACAGGGGAGCGCCTACGAGCAGTACTTC CASSYGQGSAYEQYF
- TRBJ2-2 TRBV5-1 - TGCGCCAGCAGTCCGCTACGGGGATTCGACACCGGGGAGCTGTTTTTT CASSPLRGFDTGELFF
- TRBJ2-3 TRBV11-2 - TGTGCCAGCAGCTTAGGTCTCGGACTATCTAGCACAGATACGCAGTATTTT CASSLGLGLSSTDTQYF
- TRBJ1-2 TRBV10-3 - TGTGCCATCAAACACTTGACAGAGAAGGGTGGCTACACCTTC CAIKHLTEKGGYTF
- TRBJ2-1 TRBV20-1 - TGCAGTGCTAGAGATGCGGGATCTGCCTACAATGAGCAGTTCTTC CSARDAGSAYNEQFF
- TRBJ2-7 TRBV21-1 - TGTGCCAGCAGCCTGCGGGGGAGGGGGCTGTACGAGCAGTACTTC CASSLRGRGLYEQYF
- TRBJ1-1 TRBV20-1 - TGCAGTGCCTTGCGGGGGACTGAAGCTTTCTTT CSALRGTEAFF
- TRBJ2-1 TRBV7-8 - TGTGCCAGCAGCCCGATGGAAGACGGGGGCCTAATCAACAATGAGCAGTTCTTC CASSPMEDGGLINNEQFF
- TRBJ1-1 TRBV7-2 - TGTGCCAGCAGCTTAACCGGGGGCGCGGCTGAAGCTTTCTTT CASSLTGGAAEAFF
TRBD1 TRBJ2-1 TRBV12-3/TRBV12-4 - TGTGCCAGCATCGCACAGGGGGTCTACAATGAGCAGTTCTTC CASIAQGVYNEQFF
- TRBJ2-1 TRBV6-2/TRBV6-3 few TGTGCCAGCAGTAGACAGGTCTATGAGCAGTTCTTC CASSRQVYEQFF
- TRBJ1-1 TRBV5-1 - TGCGCCAGCAGCTTGGATACAGCCGGTATGAACACTGAAGCTTTCTTT CASSLDTAGMNTEAFF
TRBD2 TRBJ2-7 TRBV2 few TGTGCCAGCAGTGAGACTAGCGGGGCCTACGAGCAGTACTTC CASSETSGAYEQYF
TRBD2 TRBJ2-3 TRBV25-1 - TGTGCCAGCAGTGACCAATTAGCGGGGGGGAGCACAGATACGCAGTATTTT CASSDQLAGGSTDTQYF
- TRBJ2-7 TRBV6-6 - TGTGCCAGCAGTTACCCGGGCGCCTCCTACGAGCAGTACTTC CASSYPGASYEQYF
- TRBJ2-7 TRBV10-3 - TGTGCCATCAGTGAGCCTGACTACAGCTCCTACGAGCAGTACTTC CAISEPDYSSYEQYF
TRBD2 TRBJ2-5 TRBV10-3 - TGTGCCATCAGGGACGGACGAGCGGGGGGAGAGACCCAGTACTTC CAIRDGRAGGETQYF
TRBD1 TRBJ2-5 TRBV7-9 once TGTGCCAGCAGCTCCTATGGGACAGGGGTCCTAGCTGGAGACAATGAGCAGTACTTC CASSSYGTGVLAGDNEQYF
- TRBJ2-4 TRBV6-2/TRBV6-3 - TGTGCCAGCACCTCTGGAGGGGGTTCAGCCAAAAACATTCAGTACTTC CASTSGGGSAKNIQYF
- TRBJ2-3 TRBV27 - TGTGCCAGCAGTGGACAGCAACGCACAGATACGCAGTATTTT CASSGQQRTDTQYF